These T cell receptor beta chains were read from a single sample in a study of T cells in Graves' hyperthyroidism and ophthalmopathy. A single record per CDR3 protein comes from TCRdb applying MiXCR to the multiplex PCR reads. The sample carries approximately 480,000 distinct CDR3 sequences, less than 25% recorded once. The sequenced sample was blood. All receptors come from a man younger than 30 with Graves' hyperthyroidism. Both conserved end residues are part of each CDR3. D genes are given only for firm matches. Size tells how often a clone was seen (once, few, many) or the class of an expanded clone, and some rows leave it out.

v_gene: TRBV7-9
d_gene: -
abundance: few
j_gene: TRBJ2-1
CDR3nt: TGTGCCAGCAGCCCGACTCCCGGAGGGCAGTTCTTC
CDR3aa: CASSPTPGGQFF

v_gene: TRBV18
d_gene: -
abundance: few
j_gene: TRBJ1-1
CDR3nt: TGTGCCAGCTCTCAAGCTGATCTGGCCGAAGCTTTCTTT
CDR3aa: CASSQADLAEAFF

v_gene: TRBV19
d_gene: TRBD1
abundance: few
j_gene: TRBJ1-5
CDR3nt: TGTGCCAGTAGTTGGACAGGAACCGGACAGCCCCAGCATTTT
CDR3aa: CASSWTGTGQPQHF

v_gene: TRBV20-1
d_gene: TRBD1
abundance: many
j_gene: TRBJ1-2
CDR3nt: TGCAGTGCCCGGACAGGCCAATCACCAAATGGCTACACCTTC
CDR3aa: CSARTGQSPNGYTF

v_gene: TRBV19
d_gene: -
abundance: many
j_gene: TRBJ2-5
CDR3nt: TGTGCCAGTACCGCAACAGGGCCGGAGACCCAGTACTTC
CDR3aa: CASTATGPETQYF

v_gene: TRBV28
d_gene: TRBD1
abundance: -
j_gene: TRBJ2-7
CDR3nt: TGTGCCAGCACTCAGGGGGAATTCCACTCCTACGAGCAGTACTTC
CDR3aa: CASTQGEFHSYEQYF

v_gene: TRBV20-1
d_gene: TRBD2
abundance: once
j_gene: TRBJ2-7
CDR3nt: TGCAGTGCTAGGGGGGCCCGGGAGGGATACTACGAGCAGTACTTC
CDR3aa: CSARGAREGYYEQYF

v_gene: TRBV12-3/TRBV12-4
d_gene: -
abundance: many
j_gene: TRBJ1-2
CDR3nt: TGTGCCAGCAGCCTAGGGGAGTATGGCTACACCTTC
CDR3aa: CASSLGEYGYTF

v_gene: TRBV20-1
d_gene: -
abundance: many
j_gene: TRBJ1-5
CDR3nt: TGCAGTGCTAGTGGGGGGGGAACGGGTCAGCCCCAGCATTTT
CDR3aa: CSASGGGTGQPQHF

v_gene: TRBV5-5
d_gene: TRBD1
abundance: many
j_gene: TRBJ1-1
CDR3nt: TGTGCCAGCAGCTTGCGGACAGGGAAGAAGGCTGAAGCTTTCTTT
CDR3aa: CASSLRTGKKAEAFF

v_gene: TRBV6-5
d_gene: -
abundance: -
j_gene: TRBJ2-7
CDR3nt: TGTGCCAGCAGTTATTTAGGGAGAGAGTACTTC
CDR3aa: CASSYLGREYF

v_gene: TRBV20-1
d_gene: -
abundance: -
j_gene: TRBJ2-5
CDR3nt: TGCAGTGCTAGAGGGGACATCCAAGAGACCCAGTACTTC
CDR3aa: CSARGDIQETQYF

v_gene: TRBV5-1
d_gene: TRBD2
abundance: -
j_gene: TRBJ2-2
CDR3nt: TGCGCCAGCCTCGCCGGCGGGGGGAGAAACACCGGGGAGCTGTTTTTT
CDR3aa: CASLAGGGRNTGELFF

v_gene: TRBV7-3
d_gene: TRBD2
abundance: -
j_gene: TRBJ2-5
CDR3nt: TGTGCCAGCAGCTTTACCCCCCCAGGACTAGCGGGGGTAACCCAAGAGACCCGGCACTTC
CDR3aa: CASSFTPPGLAGVTQETRHF

v_gene: TRBV11-2
d_gene: -
abundance: -
j_gene: TRBJ2-3
CDR3nt: TGTGCCAGCAGCTTAGTCTACCGGCGGGATACGCAGAATTTT
CDR3aa: CASSLVYRRDTQNF

v_gene: TRBV5-1
d_gene: TRBD1
abundance: -
j_gene: TRBJ2-4
CDR3nt: TGCGCCAGCAGCCCGGGACAGGGAGTAGCCAAAAACATTCAGTACTTC
CDR3aa: CASSPGQGVAKNIQYF

v_gene: TRBV6-1
d_gene: -
abundance: many
j_gene: TRBJ2-7
CDR3nt: TGTGCCAGCAGGGGGACACTCTCCTACGAGCAGTACTTC
CDR3aa: CASRGTLSYEQYF

v_gene: TRBV13
d_gene: -
abundance: many
j_gene: TRBJ1-1
CDR3nt: TGTGCCAGCAGCTTCAGACAGGCGGGCAGGGAAGCTTTCTTT
CDR3aa: CASSFRQAGREAFF

v_gene: TRBV19
d_gene: TRBD1
abundance: many
j_gene: TRBJ2-7
CDR3nt: TGTGCCTCAGGACAGGGTAGCGACGAGCAGTACTTC
CDR3aa: CASGQGSDEQYF

v_gene: TRBV12-3/TRBV12-4
d_gene: -
abundance: many
j_gene: TRBJ2-7
CDR3nt: TGTGCCAGCAGTTTAGGGTCCTACATTTACGAGCAGTACTTC
CDR3aa: CASSLGSYIYEQYF

v_gene: TRBV28
d_gene: TRBD1
abundance: many
j_gene: TRBJ1-5
CDR3nt: TGTGCCAGCAGCGTAAGATACAGGGGGCGCGGGGAGCCCCAGCATTTT
CDR3aa: CASSVRYRGRGEPQHF

v_gene: TRBV6-1
d_gene: TRBD2
abundance: -
j_gene: TRBJ2-7
CDR3nt: TGTGCCAGCAGAGGGACTAGCGGGACCTACGAGCAGTACTTC
CDR3aa: CASRGTSGTYEQYF

v_gene: TRBV20-1
d_gene: -
abundance: -
j_gene: TRBJ1-5
CDR3nt: TGCAGTGCGGATACCCAGGGTAGGGGCAATCAGCCCCAGCATTTT
CDR3aa: CSADTQGRGNQPQHF

v_gene: TRBV9
d_gene: -
abundance: many
j_gene: TRBJ1-2
CDR3nt: TGTGCCAGCAGCGTAGACGACAGGCTGGTTAGGTACACCTTC
CDR3aa: CASSVDDRLVRYTF

v_gene: TRBV6-2/TRBV6-3
d_gene: -
abundance: many
j_gene: TRBJ1-5
CDR3nt: TGTGCCAGCAGTTACTCTCTCCGTTATAGCAATCAGCCCCAGCATTTT
CDR3aa: CASSYSLRYSNQPQHF

v_gene: TRBV28
d_gene: -
abundance: many
j_gene: TRBJ2-7
CDR3nt: TGTGCCAGCACCCATCGTTTCGGGACGGCGCTCTACGAGCAGTACTTC
CDR3aa: CASTHRFGTALYEQYF

v_gene: TRBV4-1
d_gene: TRBD1
abundance: -
j_gene: TRBJ2-7
CDR3nt: TGCGCCAGCAGCCCGTCCGGGACAGCCTCCTACGAGCAGTACTTC
CDR3aa: CASSPSGTASYEQYF

v_gene: TRBV5-5
d_gene: TRBD2
abundance: many
j_gene: TRBJ2-5
CDR3nt: TGTGCCAGCAGCCCCGGACTAGTGAAAGAGACCCAGTACTTC
CDR3aa: CASSPGLVKETQYF

v_gene: TRBV5-1
d_gene: -
abundance: many
j_gene: TRBJ1-1
CDR3nt: TGCGCCAGCAGCTTGGTTGACGGTGAAGCTTTCTTT
CDR3aa: CASSLVDGEAFF

v_gene: TRBV4-1
d_gene: -
abundance: -
j_gene: TRBJ2-4
CDR3nt: TGCGCCAGCAGCCATCCAAACGGGGATCCAGGGGTTGACATTCAGTACTTC
CDR3aa: CASSHPNGDPGVDIQYF

v_gene: TRBV19
d_gene: -
abundance: many
j_gene: TRBJ1-5
CDR3nt: TGTGCCAGTGGTTGGGGTTTGAGCAATCAGCCCCAGCATTTT
CDR3aa: CASGWGLSNQPQHF

v_gene: TRBV7-7
d_gene: -
abundance: few
j_gene: TRBJ2-5
CDR3nt: TGTGCTAGCAGCTTGGGGCACGAAGAGACCCAGTACTTC
CDR3aa: CASSLGHEETQYF

v_gene: TRBV19
d_gene: -
abundance: many
j_gene: TRBJ1-2
CDR3nt: TGTGCCAGTAGTTTTTCGGACTATGGCTACACCTTC
CDR3aa: CASSFSDYGYTF

v_gene: TRBV30
d_gene: -
abundance: few
j_gene: TRBJ1-4
CDR3nt: TGTGCCTGGAGTCCCCGACTCGGTCTGAAACTGTTTTTT
CDR3aa: CAWSPRLGLKLFF

v_gene: TRBV12-3/TRBV12-4
d_gene: TRBD2
abundance: few
j_gene: TRBJ2-3
CDR3nt: TGTGCCAGCAGTTGGACTAGCGGGCTAAGCACAGATACGCAGTATTTT
CDR3aa: CASSWTSGLSTDTQYF

v_gene: TRBV7-9
d_gene: -
abundance: many
j_gene: TRBJ2-5
CDR3nt: TGTGCCAGCAGACCATCGGGGCTCCAAGAGACCCAGTACTTC
CDR3aa: CASRPSGLQETQYF

v_gene: TRBV12-3/TRBV12-4
d_gene: -
abundance: -
j_gene: TRBJ2-7
CDR3nt: TGTGCCAGCAGTTCGTACCGGGCCTCCTACGAGCAGTACTTC
CDR3aa: CASSSYRASYEQYF

v_gene: TRBV7-8
d_gene: -
abundance: many
j_gene: TRBJ1-4
CDR3nt: TGTGCCAGCAGCTTAGGCAGGAATGAAAAACTGTTTTTT
CDR3aa: CASSLGRNEKLFF

v_gene: TRBV5-5
d_gene: -
abundance: few
j_gene: TRBJ2-2
CDR3nt: TGTGCCAGCAGCTTTGGTGGGCCGGGGACCGGGGAGCTGTTTTTT
CDR3aa: CASSFGGPGTGELFF

v_gene: TRBV29-1
d_gene: -
abundance: -
j_gene: TRBJ2-7
CDR3nt: TGCAGCGTTCGACGGGACATGCAGTACTTC
CDR3aa: CSVRRDMQYF

v_gene: TRBV12-3/TRBV12-4
d_gene: -
abundance: -
j_gene: TRBJ1-1
CDR3nt: TGTGCCAGCAGTTTAGGAGGGTACGGCACTGAAGCTTTCTTT
CDR3aa: CASSLGGYGTEAFF

v_gene: TRBV6-1
d_gene: -
abundance: few
j_gene: TRBJ2-1
CDR3nt: TGTGCCAGCAGTGAGGGGTTCCGGTACAATGAGCAGTTCTTC
CDR3aa: CASSEGFRYNEQFF

v_gene: TRBV6-5
d_gene: -
abundance: once
j_gene: TRBJ2-7
CDR3nt: TGTGCCAGCAGTTTAGCTGGGACTTACGGGTACGAGCAGTACTTC
CDR3aa: CASSLAGTYGYEQYF

v_gene: TRBV10-3
d_gene: -
abundance: many
j_gene: TRBJ2-2
CDR3nt: TGTGCCATCAGTGAGCCCACAGGAGCGAACACCGGGGAGCTGTTTTTT
CDR3aa: CAISEPTGANTGELFF

v_gene: TRBV6-1
d_gene: TRBD1
abundance: many
j_gene: TRBJ1-3
CDR3nt: TGTGCCAGCAGATTGGGACAGCTCTCTGGAAACACCATATATTTT
CDR3aa: CASRLGQLSGNTIYF

v_gene: TRBV28
d_gene: TRBD2
abundance: -
j_gene: TRBJ2-7
CDR3nt: TGTGCCAGCAGTTTCGGGACTAGCGGGGGATTCTACGAGCAGTACTTC
CDR3aa: CASSFGTSGGFYEQYF

v_gene: TRBV27
d_gene: -
abundance: few
j_gene: TRBJ2-7
CDR3nt: TGTGCCAGCAGTTTAAAGGTTCCATCGGGGTCCTACGAGCAGTACTTC
CDR3aa: CASSLKVPSGSYEQYF

v_gene: TRBV19
d_gene: TRBD2
abundance: many
j_gene: TRBJ2-2
CDR3nt: TGTGCCAGTAGTATAGGAGCGGGGGGGCTGGCCGGGGAGCTGTTTTTT
CDR3aa: CASSIGAGGLAGELFF

v_gene: TRBV25-1
d_gene: -
abundance: many
j_gene: TRBJ1-1
CDR3nt: TGTGCCAGCAGTAGGGGACAGAACACTGAAGCTTTCTTT
CDR3aa: CASSRGQNTEAFF

v_gene: TRBV19
d_gene: TRBD2
abundance: -
j_gene: TRBJ2-4
CDR3nt: TGTGCCAGTAGTCCCACAGGACTAGCGGGGCCCCCGGGAACCAAAAACATTCAGTACTTC
CDR3aa: CASSPTGLAGPPGTKNIQYF

v_gene: TRBV13
d_gene: TRBD2
abundance: -
j_gene: TRBJ2-2
CDR3nt: TGTGCCAGCAGCCCAATAAGCGGGGCGAACACCGGGGAGCTGTTTTTT
CDR3aa: CASSPISGANTGELFF

v_gene: TRBV20-1
d_gene: -
abundance: many
j_gene: TRBJ1-1
CDR3nt: TGCAGTGCTAGACACCCGGGGATGAACACTGAAGCTTTCTTT
CDR3aa: CSARHPGMNTEAFF

v_gene: TRBV6-1
d_gene: -
abundance: few
j_gene: TRBJ2-5
CDR3nt: TGTGCCAGCAGGGGGACCGGGCTTCAAGAGACCCAGTACTTC
CDR3aa: CASRGTGLQETQYF

v_gene: TRBV20-1
d_gene: -
abundance: once
j_gene: TRBJ2-5
CDR3nt: TGCAGTGCTAGGACCGGGCCCCAAGAGACCCAGTACTTC
CDR3aa: CSARTGPQETQYF

v_gene: TRBV7-2
d_gene: -
abundance: many
j_gene: TRBJ1-2
CDR3nt: TGTGCCAGCAGCTTAGGGAGCAGCTATGGCTACACCTTC
CDR3aa: CASSLGSSYGYTF

v_gene: TRBV2
d_gene: TRBD1
abundance: many
j_gene: TRBJ2-7
CDR3nt: TGTGCCAGCAGTGAGAACAGGGGGCCCGAGCAGTACTTC
CDR3aa: CASSENRGPEQYF